The text below deals with one T cell receptor (beta chain). This clone was observed at least ten times. Its antigen has not been determined. The data derive from a study of T cell clonality in common variable immunodeficiency (dated by TCRdb to the mid-2010s). The investigation overall reported the following: Compared with healthy controls, CVID subjects showed increased TCRbeta clonality (t-test p = 0.018), a feature most characteristic of about a third of subjects. Correlations of repertoire features with clinical complications were constrained by heterogeneity among patients within the CVID cohort. Even though DNA input was equal, the average per sample came to some 90,000 unique sequences for controls compared with 30,000 to 40,000 for CVID samples. The authors noted that sequencing repertoires of T cell subpopulations would be needed to clarify what caused the increased clonality in CVID. Fewer TCRbeta clones were shared among CVID subjects than among healthy controls (p < 0.0001). CVID TCRbeta sequences reportedly showed fewer deletions and N-nucleotide insertions and lacked highly modified clones with 13 or more V deletions.

CVID samples and control samples contributed equivalent amounts of genomic DNA as sequencing input. For every sample, a 60 bp segment covering the rearranged TCRbeta CDR3 region was amplified and then sequenced. The immunoSEQ assay, a bias-corrected multiplex PCR combined with high-throughput sequencing, was used for TCRbeta amplification. As for the original processing: Each unique nucleotide sequence was treated as a clone and annotated with V, D and J genes, copy number and frequency. Sequences were labeled productive if in frame, and non-productive if out of frame or containing stop codons. As previously described, clonality was calculated on the basis of Shannon's entropy. The predicted amino acid sequences of productive clones were used to derive mean CDR3 Kyte-Doolittle hydropathy. Scaled V gene usage was hierarchically clustered using Manhattan distance and complete linkage with the R hclust function. To assess clone sharing by CDR3 amino acid sequence, 12 repertoires per group were resampled over 100 rounds. The repertoires were screened for 55 to 75 published EBV-specific TCRbeta sequences and approximately 240 published CMV-specific TCRbeta sequences. A couple of CVID samples yielding fewer than 10,000 sequences were excluded from analysis, leaving approximately 40 CVID repertoires. TCRdb limited this immuneACCESS table to in-frame rearrangements with V and J called. A share of clones is missing; checked studies link under half to unresolved V genes, and the rest is unexplained. D and trimming were read from the DNA, whereas the V and J calls and clone size are those reported in that table. The table for this sample lists approximately 28,000 clones, none of them counted only once. The ten largest clones capture roughly 3% of the sample.

CVID was diagnosed by standard criteria: serum IgG, IgA and/or IgM reduced below normal range, plus specific antibody deficiency. A total of 44 subjects (approximately 15 female and 30 or so male; age range about 9 to 65 years, mean age around 42) were included in the CVID group. Most CVID patients and most healthy controls were of Caucasian heritage. At the time of study participation, every CVID subject had been on replacement immunoglobulin therapy for one year or longer. No CVID subject was ill or taking immunomodulatory or immunosuppressive medication when blood was collected. From each donor, roughly 4.5 to 8 ml of heparinized peripheral whole blood was collected. Genomic DNA from adults with common variable immune deficiency (CVID) and from healthy adult controls was the source for sequencing TCRbeta CDR3 repertoires. Diluted blood was density-centrifuged over Hypaque 1077 or Ficoll-Paque to isolate peripheral blood mononuclear cells. Unsorted mononuclear cells served as the source of genomic DNA, which was extracted either by Qiagen column purification or by a centrifugation-based method.

The sequence was obtained from a human donor with common variable immunodeficiency. Sequenced input: peripheral blood mononuclear cells.

The CDR3 reads CSARQGRNTEAFF. The sequenced CDR3 bases are TGCAGTGCCCGACAGGGACGGAACACTGAA. In this chain, TRBV20-1 is recombined with TRBJ1-1; 7 bases in the middle match TRBD1. Sequencing ends 3 residues short of the CDR3 end; the germline J gene provides the rest. The CDR3 goes from the cysteine to the phenylalanine over 13 residues. Of the CDR3's DNA, 30 bases were read; they are in frame from base 1. Based on the germline V gene (reference sequence), the CDR1 and CDR2 sequences are DFQATT and SNEGSKA. Trimming accounts for 6 bases at V and 1 base at J, while the number of junction bases matched to no gene is 5.